This is a list of T cell receptor beta chains from one sample in a study of T cell repertoires in cytomegalovirus infection. MiXCR was run by TCRdb on the reads, yielding one entry per CDR3 protein. Among some 180,000 distinct CDR3 sequences listed, about a tenth were seen once. Specimen: PBMCs. The receptors were sampled from a human donor in good health (CMV status not recorded). Some clones in this sample may be carry-over from other donors' samples. CDR3s include the opening cysteine and the closing phenylalanine or tryptophan. The order of the fields is J gene, clone size, V gene, D gene, CDR3 protein, CDR3 DNA. A D gene is named only where the DNA matches it firmly. Only part of the rows carry a size: once, few, many, or a class if the clone is expanded.

J: TRBJ1-1; size: -; V: TRBV5-4; D: -; CDR3: CASRNSGRMNTEAFF; DNA: TGTGCCAGCAGAAACTCGGGACGGATGAACACTGAAGCTTTCTTT
J: TRBJ1-4; size: -; V: TRBV11-2; D: -; CDR3: CASSLSRGANEKLFF; DNA: TGTGCCAGCAGCTTAAGTAGGGGGGCCAATGAAAAACTGTTTTTT
J: TRBJ2-3; size: -; V: TRBV28; D: -; CDR3: CASSSPVNTDTQYF; DNA: TGTGCCAGCAGTTCTCCAGTAAACACAGATACGCAGTATTTT
J: TRBJ1-1; size: -; V: TRBV4-2; D: -; CDR3: CASSQERGVTEAFF; DNA: TGTGCCAGCAGCCAAGAGAGGGGGGTCACTGAAGCTTTCTTT
J: TRBJ1-2; size: few; V: TRBV20-1; D: -; CDR3: CSATDSGYGYTF; DNA: TGCAGTGCTACCGACAGTGGCTATGGCTACACCTTC
J: TRBJ2-4; size: few; V: TRBV20-1; D: TRBD2; CDR3: CSYPTSGGLAKNIQYF; DNA: TGCAGCTATCCAACTAGCGGGGGACTAGCCAAAAACATTCAGTACTTC
J: TRBJ2-1; size: -; V: TRBV5-1; D: -; CDR3: CASSYLAGTQNEQFF; DNA: TGCGCCAGCAGCTACTTGGCCGGGACGCAAAATGAGCAGTTCTTC
J: TRBJ2-3; size: -; V: TRBV4-3; D: -; CDR3: CASSQVSGIGTDTQYF; DNA: TGCGCCAGCAGCCAAGTATCGGGAATTGGCACAGATACGCAGTATTTT
J: TRBJ1-1; size: many; V: TRBV6-6; D: TRBD1; CDR3: CASSYDILQGLAEAFF; DNA: TGTGCCAGCAGTTACGACATACTACAGGGGTTGGCTGAAGCTTTCTTT
J: TRBJ2-7; size: many; V: TRBV7-2; D: -; CDR3: CASSLDGRGNYEQYF; DNA: TGTGCCAGCAGCTTAGATGGCAGGGGAAATTACGAGCAGTACTTC
J: TRBJ1-3; size: many; V: TRBV7-9; D: -; CDR3: CASTSKGVSGNTIYF; DNA: TGTGCCAGCACCAGCAAAGGGGTCTCTGGAAACACCATATATTTT
J: TRBJ1-1; size: many; V: TRBV7-9; D: -; CDR3: CASRRGGTEAFF; DNA: TGTGCCAGCAGACGGGGCGGAACTGAAGCTTTCTTT
J: TRBJ1-5; size: -; V: TRBV2; D: -; CDR3: CASSLRHSNQPQHF; DNA: TGTGCCAGCAGCCTCAGACATAGCAATCAGCCCCAGCATTTT
J: TRBJ2-2; size: many; V: TRBV19; D: TRBD1; CDR3: CASSTLLGQGVTGELFF; DNA: TGTGCCAGTAGTACCCTTCTGGGACAGGGGGTCACCGGGGAGCTGTTTTTT
J: TRBJ2-7; size: many; V: TRBV28; D: TRBD2; CDR3: CASSFRDYNYEQYF; DNA: TGTGCCAGCAGTTTTAGGGACTACAACTACGAGCAGTACTTC
J: TRBJ1-5; size: -; V: TRBV3-1; D: -; CDR3: CASSQSKGGPQHF; DNA: TGTGCCAGCAGCCAATCAAAAGGTGGGCCCCAGCATTTT
J: TRBJ2-1; size: -; V: TRBV20-1; D: -; CDR3: CSARDRGTSNEQFF; DNA: TGCAGTGCTAGAGATCGAGGGACCTCGAATGAGCAGTTCTTC
J: TRBJ2-3; size: many; V: TRBV24-1; D: -; CDR3: CATSDLPGRTASSTSDTQYF; DNA: TGTGCCACCAGTGATTTGCCGGGCCGAACAGCGTCGTCTACTTCAGATACGCAGTATTTT
J: TRBJ2-5; size: few; V: TRBV2; D: -; CDR3: CASNLPGRANPGVVMVTQYF; DNA: TGTGCCAGCAATCTACCGGGTCGTGCTAACCCAGGCGTTGTTATGGTGACCCAGTACTTC
J: TRBJ2-1; size: -; V: TRBV11-2; D: TRBD2; CDR3: CASSSRPTSSSYNEQFF; DNA: TGTGCCAGCAGCTCCCGTCCGACTAGCAGCTCCTACAATGAGCAGTTCTTC
J: TRBJ2-7; size: -; V: TRBV5-5; D: -; CDR3: CASSLGRITYEQYF; DNA: TGTGCCAGCAGCTTAGGCAGAATTACCTACGAGCAGTACTTC
J: TRBJ2-1; size: many; V: TRBV7-2; D: TRBD1; CDR3: CASSKLTGSNNEQFF; DNA: TGTGCCAGCAGCAAATTGACAGGGTCCAACAATGAGCAGTTCTTC
J: TRBJ1-1; size: many; V: TRBV6-2/TRBV6-3; D: TRBD1; CDR3: CASITLTGEAEAFF; DNA: TGTGCCAGCATTACCTTGACAGGGGAAGCCGAAGCTTTCTTT
J: TRBJ1-1; size: many; V: TRBV7-2; D: -; CDR3: CASSLTRGLLTTEAFF; DNA: TGTGCCAGCAGCTTAACCCGGGGCTTACTGACCACTGAAGCTTTCTTT
J: TRBJ2-3; size: many; V: TRBV7-9; D: -; CDR3: CASSLVGDTQYF; DNA: TGTGCCAGCAGCTTAGTGGGTGATACGCAGTATTTT
J: TRBJ1-2; size: many; V: TRBV11-2; D: -; CDR3: CASSLPILNYGYTF; DNA: TGTGCCAGCAGCTTGCCTATTCTTAACTATGGCTACACCTTC
J: TRBJ2-3; size: few; V: TRBV20-1; D: -; CDR3: CSARDRTMLTDTQYF; DNA: TGCAGTGCTAGAGATCGAACCATGCTCACAGATACGCAGTATTTT
J: TRBJ2-5; size: -; V: TRBV3-1; D: -; CDR3: CASSQGSPFVPKSQTQYF; DNA: TGTGCCAGCAGCCAAGGGTCCCCGTTTGTGCCGAAGAGTCAGACCCAGTACTTC
J: TRBJ2-3; size: many; V: TRBV7-9; D: TRBD2; CDR3: CASSLKAGTSGGYTDTQYF; DNA: TGTGCCAGCAGCTTGAAGGCCGGGACTAGCGGGGGATACACAGATACGCAGTATTTT
J: TRBJ2-3; size: few; V: TRBV7-3; D: TRBD2; CDR3: CASSSLRVIAGGIVADTQYF; DNA: TGTGCCAGCAGCTCACTTCGAGTTATAGCGGGAGGGATTGTTGCAGATACGCAGTATTTT
J: TRBJ2-1; size: many; V: TRBV28; D: TRBD2; CDR3: CASKLAGGPRGNEQFF; DNA: TGTGCCAGCAAGTTAGCGGGAGGGCCTAGGGGAAATGAGCAGTTCTTC
J: TRBJ2-3; size: many; V: TRBV12-3/TRBV12-4; D: -; CDR3: CASSRDTTDTQYF; DNA: TGTGCCAGCAGTCGAGACACCACAGATACGCAGTATTTT
J: TRBJ2-3; size: many; V: TRBV7-2; D: -; CDR3: CASSRKGGRVRGGGDTDTQYF; DNA: TGTGCCAGCAGCCGTAAGGGGGGGAGGGTAAGGGGGGGAGGAGACACAGATACGCAGTATTTT
J: TRBJ2-7; size: few; V: TRBV27; D: TRBD1; CDR3: CASSRQGNNYEQYF; DNA: TGTGCCAGCAGCCGACAGGGGAATAATTACGAGCAGTACTTC
J: TRBJ1-1; size: many; V: TRBV7-2; D: -; CDR3: CASSSTIVNTEAFF; DNA: TGTGCCAGCAGCTCAACGATAGTGAACACTGAAGCTTTCTTT
J: TRBJ1-2; size: -; V: TRBV11-2; D: -; CDR3: CASSFGRVSYGYTF; DNA: TGTGCCAGCAGCTTTGGCAGGGTGAGCTATGGCTACACCTTC
J: TRBJ2-7; size: many; V: TRBV15; D: -; CDR3: CATSGQRSYEQYF; DNA: TGTGCCACCAGTGGCCAGCGATCATACGAGCAGTACTTC
J: TRBJ2-5; size: many; V: TRBV7-8; D: -; CDR3: CASSYGRKETQYF; DNA: TGTGCCAGCAGTTACGGACGGAAAGAGACCCAGTACTTC
J: TRBJ2-3; size: few; V: TRBV5-1; D: TRBD2; CDR3: CASSLVVAGGRTDTQYF; DNA: TGCGCCAGCAGCTTGGTAGTAGCGGGAGGGCGCACAGATACGCAGTATTTT
J: TRBJ2-7; size: many; V: TRBV28; D: TRBD1; CDR3: CASIQLRGRGLYEQYF; DNA: TGTGCCAGCATTCAGCTCAGAGGCAGGGGGCTTTACGAGCAGTACTTC
J: TRBJ1-3; size: -; V: TRBV28; D: -; CDR3: CASRAGTVSSGNTIYF; DNA: TGTGCCAGCAGGGCCGGGACGGTCAGCTCTGGAAACACCATATATTTT
J: TRBJ2-7; size: many; V: TRBV28; D: TRBD2; CDR3: CASSLPGLAESYEQYF; DNA: TGTGCCAGCAGTTTGCCCGGACTAGCGGAGTCCTACGAGCAGTACTTC
J: TRBJ1-2; size: -; V: TRBV7-9; D: -; CDR3: CASSLVGGATGYTF; DNA: TGTGCCAGCAGCTTAGTGGGGGGGGCCACTGGCTACACCTTC
J: TRBJ2-1; size: -; V: TRBV19; D: -; CDR3: CASSMLRGHEQFF; DNA: TGTGCCAGTAGTATGTTACGAGGTCATGAGCAGTTCTTC
J: TRBJ2-7; size: many; V: TRBV7-8; D: -; CDR3: CASSLAPDYEQYF; DNA: TGTGCCAGCAGCTTAGCGCCAGACTACGAGCAGTACTTC
J: TRBJ2-3; size: many; V: TRBV5-6; D: -; CDR3: CASGRDTQYF; DNA: TGTGCCAGCGGTAGAGATACGCAGTATTTT
J: TRBJ2-5; size: -; V: TRBV9; D: TRBD2; CDR3: CASSVESGERGITPETQYF; DNA: TGTGCCAGCAGCGTAGAATCGGGAGAGCGGGGTATAACCCCCGAGACCCAGTACTTC
J: TRBJ1-4; size: many; V: TRBV7-2; D: -; CDR3: CASSLGGPRPEKLFF; DNA: TGTGCCAGCAGCTTAGGTGGCCCCAGGCCTGAAAAACTGTTTTTT
J: TRBJ1-3; size: few; V: TRBV7-8; D: -; CDR3: CASHRLNSGNTIYF; DNA: TGTGCCAGCCACCGACTCAATTCTGGAAACACCATATATTTT
J: TRBJ1-4; size: many; V: TRBV2; D: -; CDR3: CASTEGRGGNEKLFF; DNA: TGTGCCAGTACCGAAGGACGTGGGGGGAATGAAAAACTGTTTTTT
J: TRBJ2-7; size: many; V: TRBV7-2; D: TRBD1; CDR3: CASSIGTGTPRYEQYF; DNA: TGTGCCAGCAGCATCGGGACAGGGACCCCCCGATACGAGCAGTACTTC
J: TRBJ2-3; size: -; V: TRBV11-3; D: -; CDR3: CASSLTVADTQYF; DNA: TGTGCCAGCAGCCTTACAGTGGCAGATACGCAGTATTTT
J: TRBJ2-7; size: many; V: TRBV7-9; D: TRBD2; CDR3: CASSVQTSGQPYEQYF; DNA: TGTGCCAGCAGCGTCCAAACTAGCGGGCAGCCCTACGAGCAGTACTTC
J: TRBJ2-1; size: -; V: TRBV4-2; D: TRBD2; CDR3: CASSQYAGAVDNEQFF; DNA: TGTGCCAGCAGCCAGTATGCGGGAGCAGTCGACAATGAGCAGTTCTTC
J: TRBJ1-1; size: many; V: TRBV5-4; D: -; CDR3: CASSLEGLSNTEAFF; DNA: TGTGCCAGCAGCTTGGAAGGGCTCTCGAACACTGAAGCTTTCTTT